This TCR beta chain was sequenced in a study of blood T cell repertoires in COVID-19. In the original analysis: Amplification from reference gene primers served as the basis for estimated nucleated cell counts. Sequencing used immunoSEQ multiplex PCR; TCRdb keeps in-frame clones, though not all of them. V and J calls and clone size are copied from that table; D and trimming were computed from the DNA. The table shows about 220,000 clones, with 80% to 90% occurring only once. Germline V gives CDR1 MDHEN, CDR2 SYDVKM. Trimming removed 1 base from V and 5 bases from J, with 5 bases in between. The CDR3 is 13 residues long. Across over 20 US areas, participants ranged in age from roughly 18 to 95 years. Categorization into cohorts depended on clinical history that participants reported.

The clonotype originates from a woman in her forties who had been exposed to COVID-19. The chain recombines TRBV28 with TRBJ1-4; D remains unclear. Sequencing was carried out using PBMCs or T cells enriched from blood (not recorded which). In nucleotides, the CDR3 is TGTGCCAGCAGTTTATCGGGGAATGAAAAACTGTTTTTT. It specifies CASSLSGNEKLFF. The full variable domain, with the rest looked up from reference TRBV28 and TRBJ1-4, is DVKVTQSSRYLVKRTGEKVFLECVQDMDHENMFWYRQDPGLGLRLIYFSYDVKMKEKGDIPEGYSVSREKKERFSLILESASTNQTSMYLCASSLSGNEKLFFGSGTQLSVL.